The clone carrying this T cell receptor (beta chain) has just one count. Its antigen is unidentified. Since a much larger clone is just one base distant, this may be a read error. Germline V gene data show CDR1 as SGHTA and CDR2 as FQGNSA. This CDR3 contains 16 residues. The data derive from a study of CD8 T cells in ankylosing spondylitis. Researchers built TCR beta libraries using quantitative 5'-RACE with molecular barcodes. Using its own MiXCR run on the 5' RACE reads, TCRdb lists one record per CDR3 protein. The sample includes some 100,000 distinct CDR3 sequences, about 8% of them seen just once. Study-wide results and caveats: Clones linked with disease were CD8+ and fairly uncommon in the peripheral blood.

The sequence was obtained from a male donor with ankylosing spondylitis or in good health (not recorded which). The rearrangement uses TRBV7-2 and TRBJ2-1; TRBD1 aligns across 7 bases. Sequencing used blood, either unsorted or a sorted T cell fraction (not recorded which). CDR3 residues: CASSSIQGTHYSEQFF. The CDR3 DNA follows: TGTGCCAGCAGCTCAATACAGGGGACGCATTACAGTGAGCAGTTCTTC.